This TCR beta chain was retrieved from a study of chemoradiotherapy in HPV16-positive cancers. The overall study: Candidate HPV-specific T-cell clones and common TCR motifs came from functional assays in a couple of HPV16-positive patients.

Turning to this clone: What it binds is unknown.

Study-level points and caveats: During treatment, candidate HPV-specific clones and E7-related motifs expanded in tumor.

Assay: immunoSEQ multiplex PCR; the TCRdb copy retains only in-frame clones and omits some. The sample includes around 3,700 clones, 60% to 85% seen only once; the top ten take about 9.3%. Germline-derived CDR1 and CDR2 are SGHNT and YYREEE (reference sequence). V trimming: 7 bases; J trimming: 4 bases; junction bases outside the gene matches: 6. CDR3 size: 13 residues. Repertoires were sampled repeatedly during chemoradiotherapy. This chain joins TRBV5-4 and TRBJ2-5; 8 nucleotides line up with TRBD2. The sequences come from tumor tissue, collected from a patient who underwent chemoradiotherapy. This sequence was found in a human donor with HPV-associated anogenital cancer. CDR3 loop: CASLLAGGETQYF. The CDR3 DNA reads TGTGCCAGCCTTCTAGCGGGTGGAGAGACCCAGTACTTC.